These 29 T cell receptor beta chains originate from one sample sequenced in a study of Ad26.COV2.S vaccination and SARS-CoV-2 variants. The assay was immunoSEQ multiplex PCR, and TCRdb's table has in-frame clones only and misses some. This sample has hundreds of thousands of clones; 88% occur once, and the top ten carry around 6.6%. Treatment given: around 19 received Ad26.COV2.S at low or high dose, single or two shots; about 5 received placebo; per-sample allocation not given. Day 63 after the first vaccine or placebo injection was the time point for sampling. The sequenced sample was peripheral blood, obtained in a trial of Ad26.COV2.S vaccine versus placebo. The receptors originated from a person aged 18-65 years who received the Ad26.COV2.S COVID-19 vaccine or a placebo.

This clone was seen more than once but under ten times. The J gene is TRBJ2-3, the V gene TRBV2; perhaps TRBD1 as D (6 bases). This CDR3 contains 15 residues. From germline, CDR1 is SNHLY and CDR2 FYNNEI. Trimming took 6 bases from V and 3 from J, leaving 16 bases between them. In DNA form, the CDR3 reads TGTGCCAGCAGCTCGGACAGCGTGTGGACAGATACGCAGTATTTT. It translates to CASSSDSVWTDTQYF.

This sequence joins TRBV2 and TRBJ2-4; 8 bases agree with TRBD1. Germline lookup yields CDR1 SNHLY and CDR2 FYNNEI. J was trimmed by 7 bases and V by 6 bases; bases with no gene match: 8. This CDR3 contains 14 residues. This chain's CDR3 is CASSGTGRWNIQYF. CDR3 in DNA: TGTGCCAGCAGCGGGACAGGACGGTGGAACATTCAGTACTTC.

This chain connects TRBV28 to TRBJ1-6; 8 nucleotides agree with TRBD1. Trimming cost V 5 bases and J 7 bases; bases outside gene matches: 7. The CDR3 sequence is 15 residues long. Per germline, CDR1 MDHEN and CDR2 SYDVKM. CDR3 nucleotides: TGTGCCAGCAGTAAAGGCACAGGGGGAAATTCACCCCTCCACTTT. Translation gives CASSKGTGGNSPLHF.

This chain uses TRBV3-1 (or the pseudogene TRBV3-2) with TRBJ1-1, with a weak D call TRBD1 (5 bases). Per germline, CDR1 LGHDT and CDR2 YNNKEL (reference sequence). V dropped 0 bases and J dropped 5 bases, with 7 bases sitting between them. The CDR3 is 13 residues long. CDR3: CASSQDWGTEAFF. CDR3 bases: TGTGCCAGCAGCCAAGATTGGGGGACTGAAGCTTTCTTT.

The CDR3 spells CASSVGRAGGTYEQYF. The DNA of the CDR3 is TGTGCCAGCAGCGTAGGGCGGGCAGGGGGGACCTACGAGCAGTACTTC. This chain links TRBV9 with TRBJ2-7; possibly TRBD1 for D (7 bases). Germline V gene sequence: CDR1 SGDLS, CDR2 YYNGEE. The CDR3 runs 16 residues. The V end was cut by 0 bases, the J end by 2 bases, with 15 bases between.

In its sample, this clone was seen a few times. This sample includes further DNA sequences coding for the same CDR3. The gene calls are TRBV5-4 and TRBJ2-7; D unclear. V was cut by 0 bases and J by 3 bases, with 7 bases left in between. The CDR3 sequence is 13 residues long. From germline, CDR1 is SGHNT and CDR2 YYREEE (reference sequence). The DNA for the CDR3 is TGTGCCAGCAGCTTGGGGCAGGACTACGAGCAGTACTTC. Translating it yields CASSLGQDYEQYF.

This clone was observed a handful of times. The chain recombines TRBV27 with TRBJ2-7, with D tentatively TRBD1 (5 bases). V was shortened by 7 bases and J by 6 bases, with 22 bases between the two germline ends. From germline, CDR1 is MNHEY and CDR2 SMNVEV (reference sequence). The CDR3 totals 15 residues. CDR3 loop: CASKLSDRGTSEQYF. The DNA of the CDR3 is TGTGCCAGCAAACTGTCCGACAGAGGAACTTCCGAGCAGTACTTC.

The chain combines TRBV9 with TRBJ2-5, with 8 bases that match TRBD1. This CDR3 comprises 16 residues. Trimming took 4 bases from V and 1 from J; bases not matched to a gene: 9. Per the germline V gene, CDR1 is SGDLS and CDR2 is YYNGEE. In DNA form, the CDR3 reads TGTGCCAGCAGCCCCTACGCGGACAGGGTCCAAGAGACCCAGTACTTC. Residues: CASSPYADRVQETQYF.

For the CDR3, the DNA is TGTGCCAGCAGCGTAGGGGGGAACACTCAAGAGACCCAGTACTTC. Amino acid sequence: CASSVGGNTQETQYF. The gene calls are TRBV9 and TRBJ2-5; D is tentatively TRBD1 or TRBD2 (5 bases each). The germline V gene encodes CDR1 SGDLS and CDR2 YYNGEE. CDR3 length: 15 amino acids. The germline V and J ends were trimmed by 0 bases and 2 bases, with 11 bases remaining between them.

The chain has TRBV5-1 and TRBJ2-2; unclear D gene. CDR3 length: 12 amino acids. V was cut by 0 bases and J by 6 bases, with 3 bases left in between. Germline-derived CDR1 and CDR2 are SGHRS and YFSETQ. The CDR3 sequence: CASSLVAGELFF. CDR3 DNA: TGCGCCAGCAGCTTGGTCGCCGGGGAGCTGTTTTTT. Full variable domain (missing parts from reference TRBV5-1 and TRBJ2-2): KAGVTQTPRYLIKTRGQQVTLSCSPISGHRSVSWYQQTPGQGLQFLFEYFSETQRNKGNFPGRFSGRQFSNSRSEMNVSTLELGDSALYLCASSLVAGELFFGEGSRLTVL.

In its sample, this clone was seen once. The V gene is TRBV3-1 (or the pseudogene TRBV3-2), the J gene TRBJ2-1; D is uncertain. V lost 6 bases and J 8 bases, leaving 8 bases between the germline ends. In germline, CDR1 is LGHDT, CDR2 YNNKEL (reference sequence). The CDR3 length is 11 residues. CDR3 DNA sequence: TGTGCCAGCAGGTCCGTGGATGAGCAGTTCTTC. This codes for CASRSVDEQFF.

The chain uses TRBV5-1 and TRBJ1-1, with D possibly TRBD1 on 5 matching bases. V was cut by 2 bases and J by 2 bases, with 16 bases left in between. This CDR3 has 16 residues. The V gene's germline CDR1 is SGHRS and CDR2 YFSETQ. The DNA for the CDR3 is TGCGCCAGCAGCTTTGAACTAGGCAGGGAAAACACTGAAGCTTTCTTT. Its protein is CASSFELGRENTEAFF.

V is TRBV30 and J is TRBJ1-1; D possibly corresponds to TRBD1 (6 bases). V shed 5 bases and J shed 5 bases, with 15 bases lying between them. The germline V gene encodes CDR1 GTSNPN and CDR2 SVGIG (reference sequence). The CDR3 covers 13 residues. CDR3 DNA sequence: TGTGCCTGGGGGGTGGGGAGGGGGACTGAAGCTTTCTTT. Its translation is CAWGVGRGTEAFF.

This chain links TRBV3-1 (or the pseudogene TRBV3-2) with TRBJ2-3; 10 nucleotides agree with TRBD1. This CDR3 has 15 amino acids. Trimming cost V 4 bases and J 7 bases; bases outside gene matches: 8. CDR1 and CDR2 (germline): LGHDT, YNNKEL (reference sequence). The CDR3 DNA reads TGTGCCAGCAGCCGGACCCAGACAGGGGGCTATACGCAGTATTTT. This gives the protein CASSRTQTGGYTQYF.

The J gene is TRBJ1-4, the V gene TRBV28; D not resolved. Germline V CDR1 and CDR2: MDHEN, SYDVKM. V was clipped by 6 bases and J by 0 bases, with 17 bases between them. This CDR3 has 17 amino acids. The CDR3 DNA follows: TGTGCCAGCAGCTACCCGACTCGAACTCCAACTAATGAAAAACTGTTTTTT. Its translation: CASSYPTRTPTNEKLFF.

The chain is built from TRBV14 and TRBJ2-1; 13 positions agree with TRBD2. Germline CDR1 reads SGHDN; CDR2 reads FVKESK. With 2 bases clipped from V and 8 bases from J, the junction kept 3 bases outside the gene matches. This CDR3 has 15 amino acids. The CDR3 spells CASSQRTSGSDEQFF. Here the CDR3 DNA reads TGTGCCAGCAGCCAAAGGACTAGCGGGAGTGATGAGCAGTTCTTC.

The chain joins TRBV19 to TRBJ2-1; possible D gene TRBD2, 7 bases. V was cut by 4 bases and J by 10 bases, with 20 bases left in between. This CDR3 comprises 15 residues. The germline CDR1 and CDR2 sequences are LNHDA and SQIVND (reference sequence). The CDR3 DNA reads TGTGCCAGTAGTACTCAACAGGGACTAATCGGGGAGCAGTTCTTC. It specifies CASSTQQGLIGEQFF. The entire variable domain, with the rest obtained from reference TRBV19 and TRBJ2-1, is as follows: DGGITQSPKYLFRKEGQNVTLSCEQNLNHDAMYWYRQDPGQGLRLIYYSQIVNDFQKGDIAEGYSVSREKKESFPLTVTSAQKNPTAFYLCASSTQQGLIGEQFFGPGTRLTVL.

CDR3 in DNA: TGTGCCATCAGTGAGGTTTCGGGACAGGGGAATGAGCAGTTCTTC. Amino acids: CAISEVSGQGNEQFF. The chain couples TRBV10-3 to TRBJ2-1; 10 nucleotides align to TRBD1. CDR3 length: 15 amino acids. Germline CDR1 reads ENHRY; CDR2 reads SYGVKD. After removal of 2 bases from V and 7 bases from J, the junction contained 5 bases not matched to a gene.

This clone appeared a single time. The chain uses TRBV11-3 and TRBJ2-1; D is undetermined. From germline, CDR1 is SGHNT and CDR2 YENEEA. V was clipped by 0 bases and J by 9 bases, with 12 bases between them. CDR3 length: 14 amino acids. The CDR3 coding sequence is TGTGCCAGCAGCTTAGAATCTCCGCCGAGTGAGCAGTTCTTC. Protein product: CASSLESPPSEQFF. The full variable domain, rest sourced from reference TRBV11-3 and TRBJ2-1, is EAGVVQSPRYKIIEKKQPVAFWCNPISGHNTLYWYLQNLGQGPELLIRYENEEAVDDSQLPKDRFSAERLKGVDSTLKIQPAELGDSAVYLCASSLESPPSEQFFGPGTRLTVL.

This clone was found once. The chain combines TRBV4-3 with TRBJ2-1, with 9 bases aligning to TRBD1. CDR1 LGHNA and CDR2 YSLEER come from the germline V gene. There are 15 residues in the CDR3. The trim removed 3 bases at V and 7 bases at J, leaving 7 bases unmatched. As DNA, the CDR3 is TGCGCCAGCAGCCACCCGACAGGGGGGAGTAATGAGCAGTTCTTC. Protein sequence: CASSHPTGGSNEQFF.

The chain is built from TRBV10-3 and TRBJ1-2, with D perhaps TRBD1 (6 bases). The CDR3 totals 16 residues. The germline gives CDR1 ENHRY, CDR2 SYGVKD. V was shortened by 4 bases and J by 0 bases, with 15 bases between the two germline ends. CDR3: CAISGTGNYTNYGYTF. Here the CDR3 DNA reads TGTGCCATCAGTGGCACAGGGAACTACACTAACTATGGCTACACCTTC.

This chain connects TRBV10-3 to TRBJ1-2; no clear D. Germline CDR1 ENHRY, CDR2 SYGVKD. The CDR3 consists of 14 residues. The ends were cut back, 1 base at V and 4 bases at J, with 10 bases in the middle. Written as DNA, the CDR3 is TGTGCCATCAGTGAGTATCGGATAACCTATGGCTACACCTTC. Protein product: CAISEYRITYGYTF.

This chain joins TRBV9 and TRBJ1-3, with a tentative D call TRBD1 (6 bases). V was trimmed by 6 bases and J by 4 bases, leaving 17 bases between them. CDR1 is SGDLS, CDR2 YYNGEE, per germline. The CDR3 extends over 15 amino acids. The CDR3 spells CASNTIGTQGNTIYF. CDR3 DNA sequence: TGTGCCAGCAACACTATCGGGACACAAGGAAACACCATATATTTT.

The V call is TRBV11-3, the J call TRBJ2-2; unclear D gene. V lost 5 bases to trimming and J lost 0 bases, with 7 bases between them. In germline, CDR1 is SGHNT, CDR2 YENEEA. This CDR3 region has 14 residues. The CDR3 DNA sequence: TGTGCCAGCAGCCCAGGCACGAACACCGGGGAGCTGTTTTTT. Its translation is CASSPGTNTGELFF.

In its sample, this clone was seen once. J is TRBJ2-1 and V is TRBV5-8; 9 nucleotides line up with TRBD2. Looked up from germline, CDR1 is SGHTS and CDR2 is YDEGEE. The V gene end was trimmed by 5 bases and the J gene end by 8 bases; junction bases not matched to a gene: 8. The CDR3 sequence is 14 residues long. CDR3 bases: TGTGCCAGCAGGCCCGGGACTAGCTGGGATGAGCAGTTCTTC. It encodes CASRPGTSWDEQFF.

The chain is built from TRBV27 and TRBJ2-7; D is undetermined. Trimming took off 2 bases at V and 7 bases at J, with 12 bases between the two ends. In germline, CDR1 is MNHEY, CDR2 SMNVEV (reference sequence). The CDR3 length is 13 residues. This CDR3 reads CASSLGPMGEQYF. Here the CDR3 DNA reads TGTGCCAGCAGTTTAGGGCCCATGGGTGAGCAGTACTTC.

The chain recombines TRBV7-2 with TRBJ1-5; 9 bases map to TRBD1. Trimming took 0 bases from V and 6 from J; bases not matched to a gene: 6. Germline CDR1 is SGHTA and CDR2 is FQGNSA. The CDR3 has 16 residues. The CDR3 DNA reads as TGTGCCAGCAGCTTAGCACAGGGGGCTCGGGGTCAGCCCCAGCATTTT. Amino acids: CASSLAQGARGQPQHF.

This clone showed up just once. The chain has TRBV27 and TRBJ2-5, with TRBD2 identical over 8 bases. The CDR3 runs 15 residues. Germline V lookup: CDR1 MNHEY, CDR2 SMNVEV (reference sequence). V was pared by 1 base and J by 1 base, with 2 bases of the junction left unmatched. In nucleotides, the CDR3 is TGTGCCAGCAGTTTATACACTAGCGGCCAAGAGACCCAGTACTTC. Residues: CASSLYTSGQETQYF.

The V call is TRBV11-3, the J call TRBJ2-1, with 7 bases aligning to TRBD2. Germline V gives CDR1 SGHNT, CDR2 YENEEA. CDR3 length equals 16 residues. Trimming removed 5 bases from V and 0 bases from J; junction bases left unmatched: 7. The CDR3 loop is CASSPVLASSYNEQFF. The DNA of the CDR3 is TGTGCCAGCAGCCCCGTACTAGCGAGCTCCTACAATGAGCAGTTCTTC.